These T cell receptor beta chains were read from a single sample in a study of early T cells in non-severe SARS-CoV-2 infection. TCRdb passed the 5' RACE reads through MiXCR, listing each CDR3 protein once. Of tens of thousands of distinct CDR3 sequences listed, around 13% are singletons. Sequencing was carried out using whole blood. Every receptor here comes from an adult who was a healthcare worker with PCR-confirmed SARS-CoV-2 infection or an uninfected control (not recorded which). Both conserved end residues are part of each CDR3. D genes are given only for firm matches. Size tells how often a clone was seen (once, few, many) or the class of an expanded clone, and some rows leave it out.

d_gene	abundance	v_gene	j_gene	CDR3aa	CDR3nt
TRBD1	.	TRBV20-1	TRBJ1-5	CSAPPRTGGNQPQHF	TGCAGTGCTCCGCCGCGGACAGGGGGCAATCAGCCCCAGCATTTT
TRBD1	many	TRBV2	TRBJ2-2	CASSAGTGPYTGELFF	TGTGCCAGCAGTGCCGGGACAGGGCCATACACCGGGGAGCTGTTTTTT
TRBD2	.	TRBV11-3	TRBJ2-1	CASSSRVAGGFDEQFF	TGTGCCAGCAGCTCTCGCGTCGCGGGAGGTTTCGATGAGCAGTTCTTC
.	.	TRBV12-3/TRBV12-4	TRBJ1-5	CATRAGGSGQPQHF	TGTGCCACCCGAGCGGGGGGTTCAGGTCAGCCCCAGCATTTT
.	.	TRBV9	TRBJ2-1	CASSESVSSYNEQFF	TGTGCCAGCAGCGAGAGCGTTAGCTCCTACAATGAGCAGTTCTTC
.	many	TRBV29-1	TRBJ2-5	CSVGPTEETQYF	TGCAGCGTTGGGCCCACTGAGGAGACCCAGTACTTC
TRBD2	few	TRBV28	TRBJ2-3	CASSLLAGAVDTQYF	TGTGCCAGCAGTTTACTCGCGGGAGCGGTAGATACGCAGTATTTT
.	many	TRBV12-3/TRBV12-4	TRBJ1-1	CASSFSGVAEAFF	TGTGCCAGCAGTTTTTCAGGGGTAGCTGAAGCTTTCTTT
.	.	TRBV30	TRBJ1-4	CAWTKDITNEKLFF	TGTGCCTGGACCAAGGACATAACTAATGAAAAACTGTTTTTT
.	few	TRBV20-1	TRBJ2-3	CSAAPRVGGLNTQYF	TGCAGTGCTGCCCCGAGGGTGGGGGGGCTAAATACGCAGTATTTT
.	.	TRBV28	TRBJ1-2	CASSPRVIYGYTF	TGTGCCAGCAGCCCCCGGGTCATCTATGGCTACACCTTC
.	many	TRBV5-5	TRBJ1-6	CASSDRNSPLHF	TGTGCCAGCAGCGATCGAAATTCACCCCTCCACTTT
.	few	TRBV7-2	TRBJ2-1	CASSLKSPRFSYNEQFF	TGTGCCAGCAGCTTAAAGTCCCCCAGGTTCTCCTACAATGAGCAGTTCTTC
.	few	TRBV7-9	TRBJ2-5	CASSSTVIQETQYF	TGTGCCAGCAGCTCGACAGTGATCCAAGAGACCCAGTACTTC
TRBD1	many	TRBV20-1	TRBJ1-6	CSARTGALSALHF	TGCAGTGCCCGGACAGGAGCCCTTTCAGCCCTCCACTTT
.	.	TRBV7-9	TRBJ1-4	CASSLRTPDEKLFF	TGTGCCAGCAGCTTGAGGACTCCAGATGAAAAACTGTTTTTT
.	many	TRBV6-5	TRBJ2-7	CASSYSIGGNYEQYF	TGTGCCAGCAGTTACTCGATTGGAGGGAACTACGAGCAGTACTTC
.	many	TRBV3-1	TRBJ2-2	CASSQARASNTGELFF	TGTGCCAGCAGCCAAGCCCGGGCCTCGAACACCGGGGAGCTGTTTTTT
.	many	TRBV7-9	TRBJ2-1	CASRLGASNEQFF	TGTGCCAGCAGGTTAGGGGCGAGCAATGAGCAGTTCTTC
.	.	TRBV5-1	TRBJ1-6	CASSLGDYNSPLHF	TGCGCCAGCAGCTTAGGGGACTATAATTCACCCCTCCACTTT
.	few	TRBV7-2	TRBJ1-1	CASSLTNMNTEAFF	TGTGCCAGCAGCTTGACAAACATGAACACTGAAGCTTTCTTT
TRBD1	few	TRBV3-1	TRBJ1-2	CASSPRDSEAYGYTF	TGTGCCAGCAGCCCCCGGGACAGCGAGGCTTATGGCTACACCTTC
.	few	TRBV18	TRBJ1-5	CASSPVPNQPQHF	TGTGCCAGCTCACCTGTGCCTAATCAGCCCCAGCATTTT
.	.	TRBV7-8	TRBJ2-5	CASSSPGPETQYF	TGTGCCAGCAGCTCCCCGGGGCCAGAGACCCAGTACTTC
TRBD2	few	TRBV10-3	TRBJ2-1	CAISESLTSGSYEQFF	TGTGCCATCAGTGAGTCGTTGACTAGCGGGAGCTATGAGCAGTTCTTC
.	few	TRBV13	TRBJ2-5	CASSLGGFGWGRQETQYF	TGTGCCAGCAGCTTAGGTGGTTTCGGGTGGGGACGGCAAGAGACCCAGTACTTC
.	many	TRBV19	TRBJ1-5	CASSMRNTVHQPQHF	TGTGCCAGTAGTATGAGGAACACAGTCCATCAGCCCCAGCATTTT
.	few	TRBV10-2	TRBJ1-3	CASSDPRQQTGNTIYF	TGCGCCAGCAGTGATCCGAGACAGCAAACTGGAAACACCATATATTTT
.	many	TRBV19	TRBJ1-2	CASTSAGNGYTF	.
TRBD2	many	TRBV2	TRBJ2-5	CASRGLGFETQYF	TGTGCCAGCAGGGGACTAGGATTTGAGACCCAGTACTTC
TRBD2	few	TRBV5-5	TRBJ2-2	CASSGLASTGELFF	TGTGCCAGCAGCGGACTAGCGTCAACCGGGGAGCTGTTTTTT
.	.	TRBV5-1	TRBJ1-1	CASSPFRGMNTEAFF	TGCGCCAGCAGCCCCTTTAGGGGCATGAACACTGAAGCTTTCTTT
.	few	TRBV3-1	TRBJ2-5	CASSQGRTQQETQYF	TGTGCCAGCAGCCAAGGGCGGACTCAACAAGAGACCCAGTACTTC
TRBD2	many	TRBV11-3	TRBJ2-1	CASSLRRGRDNEQFF	TGTGCCAGCAGCTTAAGGCGGGGGAGAGACAATGAGCAGTTCTTC
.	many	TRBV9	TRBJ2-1	CASSVGARSYNEQFF	TGTGCCAGCAGCGTAGGGGCCCGATCCTACAATGAGCAGTTCTTC
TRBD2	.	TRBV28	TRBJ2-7	CASSLVLSGSYEQYF	TGTGCCAGCAGTTTGGTTCTTAGCGGGAGCTACGAGCAGTACTTC
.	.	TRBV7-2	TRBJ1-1	CASSIGLQNTEAFF	TGTGCCAGCAGCATAGGACTGCAGAACACTGAAGCTTTCTTT
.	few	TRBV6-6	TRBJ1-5	CASKGTNNNQPQHF	TGTGCCAGCAAGGGGACAAACAACAATCAGCCCCAGCATTTT
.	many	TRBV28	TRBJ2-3	CASKRTHSRGTDTQYF	TGTGCCAGCAAAAGGACGCACAGTCGCGGCACAGATACGCAGTATTTT
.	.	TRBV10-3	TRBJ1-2	CAISEPELAGYTF	TGTGCCATCAGTGAGCCAGAGCTGGCTGGCTACACCTTC
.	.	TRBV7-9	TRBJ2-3	CASSYGDTQYF	TGTGCCAGCAGCTACGGAGATACGCAGTATTTT
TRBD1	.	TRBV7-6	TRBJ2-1	CASSPSLRTGGGNEQFF	TGTGCCAGCAGCCCTTCTTTACGGACAGGGGGAGGCAATGAGCAGTTCTTC
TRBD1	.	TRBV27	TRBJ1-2	CASSLSGAGGIGYTF	TGTGCCAGCAGTTTATCTGGGGCAGGGGGTATAGGCTACACCTTC
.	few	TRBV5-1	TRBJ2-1	CASSLGANEQFF	TGCGCCAGCAGCTTGGGGGCGAATGAGCAGTTCTTC
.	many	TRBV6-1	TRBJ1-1	CASSERQGTLNTEAFF	TGTGCCAGCAGTGAACGTCAGGGGACTTTGAACACTGAAGCTTTCTTT
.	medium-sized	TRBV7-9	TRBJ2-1	CASSLASHEQFF	TGTGCCAGCAGCTTAGCATCGCATGAGCAGTTCTTC
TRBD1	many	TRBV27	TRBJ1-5	CASRGVTGADQPQHF	TGTGCCAGCAGGGGGGTGACAGGGGCGGATCAGCCCCAGCATTTT
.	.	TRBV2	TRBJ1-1	CASSVISNTEAFF	TGTGCCAGCAGTGTGATAAGTAACACTGAAGCTTTCTTT
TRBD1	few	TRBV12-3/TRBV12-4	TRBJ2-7	CASRLQGFVIFWSYEQYF	TGTGCCAGCAGGCTACAGGGGTTTGTTATTTTTTGGTCCTACGAGCAGTACTTC
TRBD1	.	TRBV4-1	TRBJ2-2	CASSHIAQGAGELFF	TGCGCCAGCAGCCATATCGCCCAGGGGGCCGGGGAGCTGTTTTTT
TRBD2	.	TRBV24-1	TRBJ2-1	CATSDLAGALINEQFF	TGTGCCACCAGTGATCTAGCGGGAGCGCTTATTAATGAGCAGTTCTTC
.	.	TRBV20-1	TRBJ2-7	CSAIGIGGQGYEQYF	TGCAGTGCTATCGGCATTGGGGGGCAGGGCTACGAGCAGTACTTC
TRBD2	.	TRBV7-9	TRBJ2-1	CASSLGASGRNEQFF	TGTGCCAGCAGCTTAGGGGCTAGCGGGAGGAATGAGCAGTTCTTC
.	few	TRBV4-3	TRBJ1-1	CASSPNYLMNTEAFF	TGCGCCAGCAGCCCTAATTATCTCATGAACACTGAAGCTTTCTTT
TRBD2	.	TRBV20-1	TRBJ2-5	CSARDLGSGLETQYF	TGCAGTGCTAGAGACTTGGGTAGCGGGTTAGAGACCCAGTACTTC
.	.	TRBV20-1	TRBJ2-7	CSARGPRGYEQYF	TGCAGTGCTAGAGGGCCTCGGGGATACGAGCAGTACTTC
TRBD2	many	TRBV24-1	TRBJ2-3	CATSDYAGADTQYF	TGTGCCACCAGTGATTACGCGGGAGCAGATACGCAGTATTTT